Described below is a single T cell receptor (beta chain) sequence and its context. There is no known antigen for this receptor. Base qualities are not recorded, but no much larger clone differs from it by a single base. According to the germline V gene, CDR1 reads ENHRY and CDR2 reads SYGVKD. Measured from the cysteine to the phenylalanine, the CDR3 is 18 residues long. Only the CDR3 DNA stays, 54 bases, in frame from base 1. The V end gives up 0 bases and the J end 0 bases, leaving 7 bases in the junction not matched to a gene. Read against the paper, the sample's time point label means: persistent/refractory GD, antithyroid drugs over 5 years with positive TRAb. For both TCR sequencing and RNA sequencing, RNA was extracted from PBMCs using TRIzol. The diagnosis of Graves' disease was made according to American Thyroid Association guidelines. The patients came from an endocrinology department in Xi'an, China. Each patient gave approximately 10 milliliters of peripheral blood, collected in an EDTA anticoagulant tube. Ficoll Paque Plus density gradient separation was used to isolate PBMCs, and no further T cell sorting was performed. RNA quality was checked with an Agilent 2100 Bioanalyzer and agarose gel, and concentration with a NanoDrop 2000.

This sample stems from a study of regulatory T cells in long-lasting Graves disease (dated by TCRdb to the early 2020s). Broadly, across the study: Persistent Graves' disease was defined as antithyroid drug treatment for over 5 years with persistently positive TSH receptor autoantibodies. Patients with persistent Graves' disease were compared with patients with newly diagnosed Graves' disease using TCR sequencing and RNA sequencing of peripheral blood. The study took place in China and was registered as a clinical trial. A total of roughly 35 samples were covered by TCR sequencing, comprising roughly 13 persistent and around 20 newly diagnosed Graves' disease patients. Persistent Graves' disease patients in the clinical cohort had taken antithyroid drugs for around 11 years on average.

Findings and caveats that apply to the study as a whole: As a limitation, the authors acknowledged that the small sample size may reduce accuracy. Only the TCR beta chain was sequenced and analyzed. Lower TCR Shannon entropy and fewer highly expanded clones were observed in persistent Graves' disease patients than in newly diagnosed patients, which suggested clonal expansion. Persistent patients shared more public clonotypes among themselves (around 2,500) than newly diagnosed patients did (about 900). The study examined only peripheral blood because the primary lesion, thyroid tissue, could not be accessed. Preferential use of TRBV28, TRBJ1-2 and TRBJ2-5 was observed in persistent disease, whereas TRBV20-1 and TRBJ2-1 were favored in newly diagnosed disease.

Library construction relied on multiplex PCR. Instrument used: Illumina HiSeq 4000. CDR3 regions were amplified by Arm-PCR with iRepertoire HTBI primers to construct TCR beta libraries. Before sequencing, the PCR products underwent gel purification. The study's own analysis went as follows. Across samples, about 63 TRBV and 13 to 15 TRBJ segments were identified and used for gene usage analysis of CDR3 amino acid clonotypes. COPE and FqMerger were used to merge filtered high-quality paired reads into contigs. BLAST was used to align contigs to the IMGT TRBV, TRBD and TRBJ reference genes, and CDR3 was defined following IMGT. Highly expanded clones were defined as clonotypes with a frequency above 0.1%. Shannon entropy served as the measure of repertoire diversity, while the Gini coefficient captured V-J evenness. A clonotype found in more than one individual was treated as public. The public reads were reanalyzed by TCRdb: fastp trimming at Q25, MiXCR alignment, in-frame beta chains only. Entries that share a CDR3 protein sequence are merged under the most common genes and DNA. It is TCRdb's table, rather than the study itself, that gives the V and J calls and clone size. The sample table contains over 650,000 distinct CDR3 sequences; only one count was recorded for around 30% of them. 42% of the sample goes to the ten largest clones.

The sequence derives from a female donor with Graves disease. The sequence is built from TRBV10-3 and TRBJ2-7, and 11 junctional nucleotides match TRBD2. Material: peripheral blood mononuclear cells (PBMCs), obtained when the disease was refractory, from a patient treated with antithyroid drugs. The sequence in DNA is TGTGCCATCAGTGAGTCCCGACTAGCGGGACCCAGCTCCTACGAGCAGTACTTC. Translated, it reads CAISESRLAGPSSYEQYF.